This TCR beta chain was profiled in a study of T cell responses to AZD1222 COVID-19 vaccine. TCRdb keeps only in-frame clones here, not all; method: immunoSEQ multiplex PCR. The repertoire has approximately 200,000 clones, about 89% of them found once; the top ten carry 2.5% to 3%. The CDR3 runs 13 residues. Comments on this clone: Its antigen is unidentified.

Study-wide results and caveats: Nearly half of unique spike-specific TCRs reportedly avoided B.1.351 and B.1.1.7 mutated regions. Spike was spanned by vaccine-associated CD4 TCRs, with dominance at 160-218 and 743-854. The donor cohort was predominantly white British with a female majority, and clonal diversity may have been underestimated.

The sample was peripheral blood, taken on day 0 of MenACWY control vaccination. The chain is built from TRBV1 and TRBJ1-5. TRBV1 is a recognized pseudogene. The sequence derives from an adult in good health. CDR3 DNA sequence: TGCACCAGCAGCCCTATTGGTTGCTCGCCCCAGCATTTT. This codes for CTSSPIGCSPQHF.